This T cell receptor (beta chain) appears in the sequencing data of a study of identical twins. TCRdb reprocessed the 5' RACE reads with MiXCR, giving one entry per CDR3 protein. This table has more than 400,000 distinct CDR3 sequences, roughly 15% appearing once. Trimming at V came to 2 bases and at J to 5 bases, leaving 3 bases not matched to a gene. Germline values: CDR1 LGHDT, CDR2 YNNKEL (reference sequence). The CDR3 is made up of 14 amino acids. The sample was also linked to a second study, of yellow fever vaccine responses in identical twins.

The clonotype was recovered from a woman aged 18-29 years in good health. The specimen was CD4+ T cells sorted from blood. The chain is built from TRBV3-1 and TRBJ1-1, with 9 bases matching TRBD1. The CDR3 bases are TGTGCCAGCAGCCAACCGGGACAGGGTACTGAAGCTTTCTTT. Amino acid sequence: CASSQPGQGTEAFF.